The clone carrying this T cell receptor (beta chain) has just a few counts. About 90 million PBMCs per unsorted sample were used for genomic DNA. This specimen comes from a study of shared clonotypes between healthy human individuals. Study as a whole: The people who gave samples were a couple of women and three men aged 18 to 49.

Deletions cut 5 bases from V and 4 bases from J, with 17 bases between. The germline CDR1 and CDR2 sequences are SGHAT and FQNNGV. The length of the CDR3 is 16 residues. The data were produced by immunoSEQ multiplex PCR, yet TCRdb's version contains in-frame clones alone and is incomplete. The table shows some 510,000 clones, with more than 65% occurring only once. The chain is built from TRBV11-2 and TRBJ2-2; perhaps TRBD1 as D (5 bases). This TCR was recovered from a woman aged 40 to 50 in good health. Some clones in this sample may be carry-over from other donors' samples. What was sequenced was PBMCs. CDR3: CASSHTGHRATGELFF. CDR3 DNA sequence: TGTGCCAGCAGCCATACAGGTCATCGAGCCACCGGGGAGCTGTTTTTT.